Below, one T cell receptor beta chain is given with its context. Its cognate antigen has yet to be identified. Base-call qualities are not available, and no considerably larger clone is one nucleotide away. Using the deep immunoSEQ assay, multiplex PCR amplified TCR CDR3 regions from genomic DNA. For each cell subset, the extracted genomic DNA was distributed evenly across all wells of several immunoSEQ 96-well plates, and each plate served as one replicate. For sorted subsets, roughly 200 ng of genomic DNA, equivalent to some 33,000 T cell genomes, went into each replicate PCR. Purified libraries were quantified with a Qubit 3.0 fluorometer, sized on a Bioanalyzer 2100, and re-quantified with the KAPA Library Quantification kit. Every immunoSEQ 96-well plate was sequenced on a dedicated single-read 150-cycle Illumina NextSeq 550 flow cell. The authors' pipeline ran thus. Because the immunoSEQ output held only junctional sequences and lacked quality scores, the filtering could not match the filtering applied to full-length reads. To assign V/J genes and CDR3, sequences were annotated using PyIR, a Python wrapper for IgBLAST v1.9, with IMGT germline references. Reads with weak V/J assignments (E-value above 1e-6), missing CDR3, stop codons, out-of-frame junctions, or ambiguous translated residues were removed. A V3J clonotype was defined by an identical inferred V gene, J gene, and CDR3 amino acid sequence. The percentage overlap between two repertoires was calculated by dividing the number of shared unique clonotypes by the size of the smaller repertoire. Repertoire richness was assessed with RTK rarefaction, the Chao1 estimator, and Recon v2.1 estimates of unobserved clonotypes. Generation probabilities were computed with OLGA for all TCRbeta clonotypes obtained by the gDNA method from a few donors. The table comes from immuneACCESS by way of TCRdb, which keeps in-frame sequences with V and J called. Part of the clones is missing from these tables; in studies checked, under half for an unresolved V gene and the rest for unknown reasons. V and J calls and clone size come straight from that table; D and trimming were deduced from the DNA. The sample includes about 330,000 clones, with approximately 79% observed a single time. The ten largest clones add up to under 13% of the sample.

This sample was taken from a study of shared clonotypes between healthy human individuals (dated by TCRdb to the early 2020s). In terms of the full investigation: The cohort included a few men and a couple of women between 18 and 49 years of age. For each donor, CD4 naive and CD4 memory were each run on three plates, CD8 naive on two plates, and CD8 memory on one plate. Blood TCR repertoires of about 5 healthy adults were deeply sequenced to estimate repertoire size and the extent of clonotype sharing between individuals. Different laboratories and diverse techniques were used to prepare libraries and sequence TCR repertoires, to increase sequencing depth and limit assay-specific biases. Each donor's leukapheresis produced roughly between roughly 0.85 and 10 billion PBMCs.

Findings and caveats that apply to the study as a whole: The small number of donors limited the genetic and exposure-history diversity represented. When several donors were compared, the shared fraction of clonotypes was around 5% for naive CD4, roughly 3.3% for naive CD8, 2.3% for memory CD4, and 0.35% to 0.4% for memory CD8. Pairwise subsampling led to the expectation that sequencing depth would affect the degree of clonotype sharing among donors. Naive subsets generally had larger estimated clonotype richness than memory subsets. Clonotypes shared by all four sorted-subset donors showed higher generation probabilities than non-shared clonotypes. Incomplete sequencing was indicated by rarefaction of sorted-subset datasets, despite the large sequencing depth. Sampling was restricted to blood, and TCR repertoires in tissues likely differ from the TCR repertoires found in blood.

Healthy HIV-negative adults with no recently reported acute infections or vaccinations were included as donors. Every donor was a Caucasian adult living in Nashville, Tennessee, USA. CD4+ T cells were enriched by magnetic negative selection; naive cells were then positively selected on CD45RA, and the negative fraction formed the memory subset. Blood was obtained by leukapheresis, after which PBMCs were separated by Ficoll-Histopaque density gradient centrifugation and cryopreserved in liquid nitrogen vapor phase. Analytical flow cytometry was used to check the purity and quantity of each magnetically sorted T cell population. Genomic DNA was isolated from every sorted fraction and measured by UV absorbance on a Nanodrop 2000c. From its cysteine to its phenylalanine, the CDR3 spans 15 amino acids. Only CDR3 DNA remains: 45 bases, in frame from the first base. Compared with germline, V lacks 3 bases and J lacks 8 bases; bases without a gene match: 7. The germline V gene yields KGHSH for CDR1 and LQKENI for CDR2.

This receptor chain uses TRBV18 and TRBJ2-1; TRBD1 aligns with 10 central bases. The sequence derives from a man younger than 40 in good health. Sequencing input: memory CD4+ T cells sorted from blood. Taken with the paper, the label for cell subset or site translates to: CD45RA-negative fraction. CDR3 loop: CASSPGTGAGDEQFF. The sequenced DNA: TGTGCCAGCTCACCCGGGACAGGGGCTGGAGATGAGCAGTTCTTC.